This TCR beta chain was sequenced in a study of identical twins. In TCRdb, the 5' RACE reads were re-called with MiXCR into one record per CDR3 protein. This sample has roughly 750,000 distinct CDR3 sequences, with roughly 20% found just once. Germline V CDR1 and CDR2: DFQATT, SNEGSKA (reference sequence). This CDR3 has 14 amino acids. V lost 5 bases, J lost 6 bases, and 10 bases stayed unmatched. The sample was also linked to a second study, of T cells expressing NK-cell markers.

This TCR was recovered from a woman between 18 and 30 years old in good health. The sequenced sample consisted of PBMCs. The chain links TRBV20-1 to TRBJ2-1; 7 bases are shared with TRBD2. CDR3 amino acids: CSAWTSGGFNEQFF. In DNA form, the CDR3 reads TGCAGTGCTTGGACCTCGGGGGGTTTCAATGAGCAGTTCTTC.